This entry lists 13 T cell receptor beta chains sequenced from one sample in a study of CD8+CD57+ T cells in acquired aplastic anemia. Genomic DNA constituted the template upon which TCR beta VDJ and CDR3 profiling was performed. Via MiXCR, TCRdb re-called the reads, giving one row per CDR3 protein. The sample has hundreds of thousands of distinct CDR3 sequences; under 80% are singletons. Sequencing was performed on sorted CD4+, CD8+, or CD8+CD57+ T cells (not recorded which) from PBMCs. Receptor source: a human donor in good health, serving as a control.

This chain links TRBV20-1 with TRBJ2-5, with 7 nucleotides matching TRBD1. Germline CDR1 is DFQATT and CDR2 is SNEGSKA (reference sequence). The CDR3 contains 13 residues. V lost 7 bases, J lost 2 bases, and 7 bases stayed unmatched. CDR3 in amino acids: CSGITGQQETQYF. CDR3 DNA sequence: TGCAGTGGTATTACGGGACAGCAAGAGACCCAGTACTTC.

The rearrangement uses TRBV5-4 and TRBJ2-3; 13 nucleotides agree with TRBD2. V lost 0 bases to trimming and J lost 3 bases; unmatched junction nucleotides: 4. Germline CDR1 is SGHNT and CDR2 is YYREEE (reference sequence). This CDR3 has 17 amino acids. The CDR3 is CASSLAPGLAGTDTQYF. The CDR3 nucleotides read TGTGCCAGCAGCTTGGCCCCGGGACTAGCGGGGACAGATACGCAGTATTTT.

The chain combines TRBV20-1 with TRBJ1-2; D not certain. Germline CDR1 is DFQATT and CDR2 is SNEGSKA (reference sequence). This CDR3 region has 14 residues. V lost 5 bases and J 5 bases, leaving 18 bases between the germline ends. The CDR3 is CSAQPTSQLYGYTF. CDR3 in DNA: TGCAGTGCTCAGCCTACTAGTCAGCTGTATGGCTACACCTTC.

V and J are TRBV19 and TRBJ1-2; D is perhaps TRBD1 (5 bases). V was cut by 3 bases and J by 2 bases, with 16 bases left in between. This CDR3 comprises 16 residues. Germline lookup yields CDR1 LNHDA and CDR2 SQIVND (reference sequence). The CDR3 loop reads CASSIPQGGGNYGYTF. The DNA for the CDR3 is TGTGCCAGTAGTATTCCCCAGGGAGGAGGGAACTATGGCTACACCTTC.

V is TRBV5-1 and J is TRBJ2-3, with D perhaps matching TRBD2 (6 bases). The CDR3 covers 14 residues. CDR1 is SGHRS and CDR2 is YFSETQ in the germline V gene. V lost 7 bases to trimming and J lost 8 bases, with 20 bases between them. Here the CDR3 DNA reads TGCGCCAGCCAAATCGGGGCGGGGCACACTACGCAGTATTTT. Amino acids: CASQIGAGHTTQYF.

With respect to this clonotype: No conserved phenylalanine or tryptophan ends this CDR3, so it is likely a read error. It is unclear where the CDR3 begins or ends on the DNA, so no DNA is shown, and the CDR3 is as TCRdb lists it. V usage is TRBV2 and J usage is TRBJ2-7; TRBD1, the table's D call, lacks a check against the DNA. CDR1 is SNHLY and CDR2 is FYNNEI in the germline V gene. Including both end residues, the CDR3 is 14 amino acids long. This CDR3 is CASSVSKLVCTSAP.

V is TRBV10-3 and J is TRBJ1-6; TRBD1 is a possible D gene (5 bases). V lost 2 bases to trimming and J lost 0 bases, with 8 bases between them. Germline V CDR1 and CDR2: ENHRY, SYGVKD. The CDR3 runs 16 residues. This CDR3 is CAISEQGSSYNSPLHF. DNA of the CDR3: TGTGCCATCAGTGAGCAGGGAAGCTCCTATAATTCACCCCTCCACTTT.

This clonotype has just one count. Since a much larger clone is just one base distant, this may be a read error. J is TRBJ2-3 and V is TRBV6-2 or TRBV6-3; D is possibly TRBD1 (5 bases). Germline V gene data show CDR1 as MNHEY and CDR2 as SVGEGT. The CDR3 totals 13 residues. CDR3 loop: CASSSQGPDTQCF. The CDR3 DNA reads as TGTGCCAGCAGTTCCCAGGGCCCAGATACGCAGTGTTTT.

This clonotype showed up just a few times. Being one base from a much bigger clone, this may be a read error. The chain combines TRBV6-1 with TRBJ1-2, with no clear D. The V and J ends lost 5 bases and 8 bases respectively, with 12 bases between them. Germline assignment: CDR1 MNHNS and CDR2 SASEGT. The CDR3 has 12 residues. CDR3 DNA: TGTGCCAGCAGTCGGAGCCCTCTAGGCTACACCTTC. This translates into CASSRSPLGYTF.

In this sample, this clonotype turned up many times. This sequence joins TRBV7-2 and TRBJ2-5; 8 nucleotides align to TRBD2. The germline V gene has CDR1 SGHTA and CDR2 FQGNSA. This CDR3 spans 12 amino acids. With 8 bases clipped from V and 14 bases from J, the junction kept 13 bases outside the gene matches. CDR3 nucleotides: TGTGCCAGCGGATCGGGGGGGGGGGGGCTTTACTTC. Translating gives CASGSGGGGLYF.

This clonotype was observed at least ten times. The chain links TRBV5-1 to TRBJ2-1, with 9 positions matching TRBD1. The germline gives CDR1 SGHRS, CDR2 YFSETQ. V lost 2 bases to trimming and J lost 5 bases; unmatched junction nucleotides: 2. CDR3 length: 14 residues. Here the CDR3 DNA reads TGCGCCAGCAGCTTCCGGGACAGGGACAATGAGCAGTTCTTC. This encodes CASSFRDRDNEQFF.

The gene calls are TRBV20-1 and TRBJ2-5, with unresolved D. Trimming left V 6 bases short and J 5 bases short, with 22 bases between. The germline gives CDR1 DFQATT, CDR2 SNEGSKA (reference sequence). The CDR3 contains 15 residues. CDR3 nucleotide sequence: TGCAGTGCCCTCGACCGGGCGCGCGTCGAGGAGACCCAGTACTTC. Translating it yields CSALDRARVEETQYF.

This clonotype appeared a few times. This chain links TRBV7-3 with TRBJ1-2; no reliable D call. CDR1 is SGHTA and CDR2 is FQGTGA in the germline V gene. CDR3 length: 13 residues. V gave up 3 bases and J gave up 4 bases, with 9 bases separating them. The CDR3 is CASSLKGSYGYTF. In DNA, the CDR3 is TGTGCCAGCAGCTTGAAGGGTAGCTATGGCTACACCTTC.